The next 24 T cell receptor beta chains were all read from a single sample in a study of radiation and T cells in renal cell carcinoma. Stated treatment: treatment-naive control, cytoreductive nephrectomy. Only in-frame clones appear in the TCRdb table, and some are missing; sequencing was by immunoSEQ multiplex PCR. The table includes about 16,000 clones, 50% to 65% detected once. The specimen comprised tumor tissue, sampled from a patient whose treatment was nephrectomy without radiotherapy. The receptor source for this set is a man between 35 and 55 years old with renal cell carcinoma.

V usage is TRBV9 and J usage is TRBJ2-3; 12 bases match TRBD2. CDR1 SGDLS and CDR2 YYNGEE come from the germline V gene. After removal of 4 bases from V and 6 bases from J, the junction contained 6 bases not matched to a gene. The CDR3 sequence is 15 residues long. This CDR3 reads CASSSSGGAWDTQYF. CDR3 sequence (DNA): TGTGCCAGCAGCTCTAGCGGGGGGGCCTGGGATACGCAGTATTTT.

J is TRBJ1-5 and V is TRBV29-1; D is unclear. V lost 6 bases and J 3 bases, leaving 12 bases between the germline ends. This CDR3 contains 13 residues. Looked up from germline, CDR1 is SQVTM and CDR2 is ANQGSEA. CDR3 sequence (DNA): TGCAGCGTCCTACTCCAGTTCAATCAGCCCCAGCATTTT. It translates to CSVLLQFNQPQHF.

The table lists this clone with a few counts. J is TRBJ1-5 and V is TRBV5-1; D gene ambiguous. The CDR3 spans 15 residues. CDR1 and CDR2 (germline): SGHRS, YFSETQ. With 4 bases removed from V and 0 bases from J, the gap between germline ends came to 11 bases. Here the CDR3 reads CASSPDAGSNQPQHF. The DNA of the CDR3 is TGCGCCAGCAGCCCGGACGCAGGTAGCAATCAGCCCCAGCATTTT.

V usage is TRBV14 and J usage is TRBJ1-2; tentatively, D is TRBD1 (5 bases). Germline-derived CDR1 and CDR2 are SGHDN and FVKESK. The CDR3 length is 13 residues. Trimming pared 5 bases from V and 1 base from J, leaving 8 bases between. The CDR3 is CASSETDNYGYTF. The CDR3 DNA follows: TGTGCCAGCAGCGAGACAGATAACTATGGCTACACCTTC.

This clone was detected only once. The junction departs from germline at one end; a sequencing error may be responsible. This sequence joins TRBV5-1 and TRBJ1-2; D is perhaps TRBD1 (6 bases). Germline assignment: CDR1 SGHRS and CDR2 YFSETQ. The CDR3 spans 12 residues. CDR3: CASSLEGGSTVF. The CDR3 region has the DNA TGCGCCAGCAGCTTGGAGGGGGGGTCGACTGTCTTC. Variable domain in full (rest from reference TRBV5-1 and TRBJ1-2): KAGVTQTPRYLIKTRGQQVTLSCSPISGHRSVSWYQQTPGQGLQFLFEYFSETQRNKGNFPGRFSGRQFSNSRSEMNVSTLELGDSALYLCASSLEGGSTVFGSGTRLTVV.

The rearrangement uses TRBV6-6 and TRBJ2-1, with TRBD2 identical over 7 bases. The CDR3 covers 15 residues. Trimming at V came to 10 bases and at J to 9 bases, leaving 18 bases not matched to a gene. The germline gives CDR1 MNHNY, CDR2 SVGAGI (reference sequence). The DNA for the CDR3 is TGTGCCACCCATAAGCCGGGTCCGGGAGGTGCTGAGCAGTTCTTC. This gives the protein CATHKPGPGGAEQFF.

This clone was counted a few times. This chain links TRBV10-1 with TRBJ1-2; D is perhaps TRBD1 (5 bases). CDR3 length: 12 amino acids. CDR1 and CDR2 (germline): WNHNN, SYGVQD (reference sequence). The ends were cut back, 7 bases at V and 7 bases at J, with 13 bases in the middle. The CDR3 reads CASKGARGGYTF. The CDR3 DNA reads as TGCGCCAGCAAAGGGGCCCGGGGTGGCTACACCTTC.

This clone has only a few counts. The chain employs TRBV28 and TRBJ2-7, with 7 bases matching TRBD2. Germline V gives CDR1 MDHEN, CDR2 SYDVKM. The CDR3 sequence is 14 residues long. Trimming at V came to 10 bases and at J to 5 bases, leaving 14 bases not matched to a gene. CDR3 loop: CAIRAAGMINEQYF. Here the CDR3 DNA reads TGTGCCATCAGAGCAGCGGGGATGATCAACGAGCAGTACTTC. Full variable domain (rest looked up from reference TRBV28 and TRBJ2-7): DVKVTQSSRYLVKRTGEKVFLECVQDMDHENMFWYRQDPGLGLRLIYFSYDVKMKEKGDIPEGYSVSREKKERFSLILESASTNQTSMYLCAIRAAGMINEQYFGPGTRLTVT.

This clone showed up just a few times. The rearrangement joins TRBV19 to TRBJ1-1, with TRBD1 matching over 7 bases. V gave up 5 bases and J gave up 5 bases; unmatched junction bases: 2. The CDR3 sequence is 12 residues long. The germline V gene encodes CDR1 LNHDA and CDR2 SQIVND (reference sequence). The DNA for the CDR3 is TGTGCCAGTAGTGCAGGGGGAACTGAAGCTTTCTTT. This encodes CASSAGGTEAFF.

This chain connects TRBV27 to TRBJ2-7; the D is unclear. From germline, CDR1 is MNHEY and CDR2 SMNVEV (reference sequence). Between the trimmed V and J ends, which lost 9 bases and 0 bases, there was a span of 3 bases. The CDR3 is made up of 10 amino acids. DNA of the CDR3: TGTGCCAGGAACTCCTACGAGCAGTACTTC. Translated, it gives CARNSYEQYF.

In its sample, this clone was seen a few times. This chain joins TRBV19 and TRBJ1-2; no reliable D call. Germline CDR1 and CDR2: LNHDA and SQIVND (reference sequence). This CDR3 spans 13 amino acids. The V and J ends lost 10 bases and 2 bases respectively, with 14 bases between them. This CDR3 is CATESAENYGYTF. DNA of the CDR3: TGTGCCACAGAATCGGCGGAAAACTATGGCTACACCTTC.

The chain is built from TRBV6-5 and TRBJ2-1; either TRBD1 or TRBD2 may supply D (5 bases each). The V gene's germline CDR1 is MNHEY and CDR2 SVGAGI. This CDR3 comprises 14 residues. Trimming removed 0 bases from V and 7 bases from J, with 10 bases in between. CDR3 amino acids: CASSYSMGDNEQFF. In nucleotides, the CDR3 is TGTGCCAGCAGTTACTCGATGGGGGATAATGAGCAGTTCTTC.

The V gene is TRBV18, the J gene TRBJ1-1, with D unclear. Germline V CDR1 and CDR2: KGHSH, LQKENI. The CDR3 is 14 residues long. V gave up 3 bases and J gave up 0 bases, with 8 bases separating them. The CDR3 nucleotides are TGTGCCAGCTCACCGGCTGGGATGAACACTGAAGCTTTCTTT. Its protein product is CASSPAGMNTEAFF.

This clone was observed once. V usage is TRBV6-4 and J usage is TRBJ1-1; unclear D gene. V dropped 7 bases and J dropped 2 bases, with 14 bases sitting between them. The V gene's germline CDR1 is MRHNA and CDR2 SNTAGT. This CDR3 has 14 residues. CDR3 sequence (DNA): TGTGCCAGCACACTAGGGCCCTTTAACACTGAAGCTTTCTTT. Its translation is CASTLGPFNTEAFF.

The chain carries TRBV25-1 and TRBJ2-1, with D tentatively TRBD1 (5 bases). This CDR3 has 15 amino acids. Germline assignment: CDR1 MGHDK and CDR2 SYGVNS. The V and J ends lost 4 bases and 3 bases respectively, with 13 bases between them. The chain's CDR3 is CASSANQGNYNEQFF. The CDR3, as DNA: TGTGCCAGCAGTGCCAACCAGGGTAACTACAATGAGCAGTTCTTC.

V and J are TRBV29-1 and TRBJ2-6; D is unclear. V shed 1 base and J shed 1 base, with 8 bases lying between them. The germline gives CDR1 SQVTM, CDR2 ANQGSEA. The CDR3 covers 15 residues. Here the CDR3 DNA reads TGCAGCGTTGAAGGAAAGGGATCTGGGGCCAACGTCCTGACTTTC. This sequence encodes CSVEGKGSGANVLTF.

Sample share makes this clone medium-sized. This rearrangement joins TRBV5-8 to TRBJ1-3; D ambiguous. Germline assignment: CDR1 SGHTS and CDR2 YDEGEE. Trimming removed 4 bases from V and 2 bases from J, with 16 bases in between. The CDR3 totals 16 residues. This chain's CDR3 is CASSDARKSAGNTIYF. In nucleotides, the CDR3 is TGTGCCAGCAGCGATGCCCGGAAATCCGCTGGAAACACCATATATTTT.

The chain carries TRBV6-5 and TRBJ2-3, with D perhaps matching TRBD1 or TRBD2 (5 bases each). Looked up from germline, CDR1 is MNHEY and CDR2 is SVGAGI. V dropped 6 bases and J dropped 6 bases, with 19 bases sitting between them. The CDR3 runs to 15 residues. The CDR3 DNA is TGTGCCAGCAGCGCGCCGGGACCCAAGGAGGATACGCAGTATTTT. Residues: CASSAPGPKEDTQYF.

The chain uses TRBV18 and TRBJ1-1; unclear D gene. V lost 4 bases, J lost 1 base, and 10 bases lay in between. The CDR3 has 14 residues. From germline, CDR1 is KGHSH and CDR2 LQKENI. The CDR3 nucleotides are TGTGCCAGCTCACTGTCACAGAGGAACACTGAAGCTTTCTTT. This translates into CASSLSQRNTEAFF.

The chain's CDR3 is CASSLATPRQGGYGYTF. For the CDR3, the DNA is TGTGCCAGCAGCTTAGCCACTCCTCGACAGGGAGGCTATGGCTACACCTTC. This rearrangement joins TRBV7-6 to TRBJ1-2; 7 positions agree with TRBD1. With 0 bases clipped from V and 4 bases from J, the junction kept 11 bases outside the gene matches. Germline CDR1 and CDR2: SGHVS and FNYEAQ. This CDR3 has 17 amino acids.

This sequence joins TRBV9 and TRBJ1-3; D gene ambiguous. CDR1 SGDLS and CDR2 YYNGEE come from the germline V gene. Trimming took off 3 bases at V and 1 base at J, with 8 bases between the two ends. The CDR3 sequence is 14 residues long. The CDR3 bases are TGTGCCAGCAGCGACGGAGGATCTGGAAACACCATATATTTT. Translating gives CASSDGGSGNTIYF.

The CDR3 loop reads CASSLGVGNYGYTF. In nucleotides, the CDR3 is TGTGCCAGCAGCTTAGGGGTGGGGAACTATGGCTACACCTTC. This chain uses TRBV7-9 with TRBJ1-2; D gene unclear. The germline gives CDR1 SEHNR, CDR2 FQNEAQ (reference sequence). This CDR3 is built from 14 residues. V was pared by 1 base and J by 2 bases, with 8 bases between.

This clone came up a few times. V and J are TRBV9 and TRBJ1-1; perhaps TRBD1 as D (5 bases). The CDR3 covers 15 residues. Trimming shortened V by 3 bases and J by 0 bases, and 12 bases separated the two germline ends. From germline, CDR1 is SGDLS and CDR2 YYNGEE. CDR3 residues: CASSAERGMNTEAFF. The CDR3 region has the DNA TGTGCCAGCAGCGCGGAAAGGGGTATGAACACTGAAGCTTTCTTT.

The chain uses TRBV13 and TRBJ2-3; D is possibly TRBD2 (10 bases). The ends were cut back, 5 bases at V and 4 bases at J, with 19 bases in the middle. From germline, CDR1 is PRHDT and CDR2 FYEKMQ (reference sequence). This CDR3 is built from 16 residues. CDR3 sequence: CASSPLAGQGSDTQYF. Here the CDR3 DNA reads TGTGCCAGCAGCCCACTAGCGGGACAGGGATCAGATACGCAGTATTTT.